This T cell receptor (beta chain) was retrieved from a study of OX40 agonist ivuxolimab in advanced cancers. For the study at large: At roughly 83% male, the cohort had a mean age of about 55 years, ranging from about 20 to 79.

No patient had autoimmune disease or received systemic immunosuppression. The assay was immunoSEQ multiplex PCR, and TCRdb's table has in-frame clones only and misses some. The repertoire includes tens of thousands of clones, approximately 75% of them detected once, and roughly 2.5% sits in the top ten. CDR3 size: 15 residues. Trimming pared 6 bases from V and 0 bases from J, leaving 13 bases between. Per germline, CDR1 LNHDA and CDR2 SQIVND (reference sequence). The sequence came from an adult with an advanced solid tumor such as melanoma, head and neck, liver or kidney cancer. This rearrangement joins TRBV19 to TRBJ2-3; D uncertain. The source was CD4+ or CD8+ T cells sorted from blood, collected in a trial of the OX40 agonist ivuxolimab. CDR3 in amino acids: CASSSSGDSTDTQYF. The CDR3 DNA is TGTGCCAGTAGCTCCTCTGGAGACAGCACAGATACGCAGTATTTT.